This TCR beta chain was observed in a study of identical twins. Whole-study findings and limits: Monozygotic twins shared more out-of-frame TCR alpha than recombination models predicted.

TCRdb reprocessed the 5' RACE reads via MiXCR and lists one record per CDR3 protein. The repertoire has some 500,000 distinct CDR3 sequences, roughly an eighth of them found once; the top ten carry more than 0.8%. Donors were all healthy Caucasians. As regards this clonotype: Its specificity is unknown.

This sample was also put to use in a study of yellow fever vaccine responses in identical twins. This second study notes: The T cell response to vaccination in identical twins was reportedly partly convergent and partly personalized.

The clonotype originates from a woman aged 18-29 years in good health. Sequencing used CD4+ T cells sorted from blood.

The CDR3 DNA is TGCAGTGCTAGAGGACAGACCTATGGCTACACCTTC. This codes for CSARGQTYGYTF. This chain links TRBV20-1 with TRBJ1-2, with D possibly matching TRBD1 (5 bases). The germline V and J ends were trimmed by 1 base and 4 bases, with 7 bases remaining between them. This CDR3 spans 12 amino acids. Per the germline V gene, CDR1 is DFQATT and CDR2 is SNEGSKA (reference sequence).